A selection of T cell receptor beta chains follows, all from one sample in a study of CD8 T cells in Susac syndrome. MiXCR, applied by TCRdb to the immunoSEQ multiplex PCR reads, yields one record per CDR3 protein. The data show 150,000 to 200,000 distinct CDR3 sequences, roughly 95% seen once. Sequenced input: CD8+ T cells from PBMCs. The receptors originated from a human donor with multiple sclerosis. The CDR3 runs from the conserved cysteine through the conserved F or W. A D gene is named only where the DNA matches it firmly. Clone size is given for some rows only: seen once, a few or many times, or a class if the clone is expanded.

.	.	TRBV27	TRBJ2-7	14	CASSSASKGGEQYF	TGTGCCAGCAGTTCGGCCAGCAAAGGGGGCGAGCAGTACTTC
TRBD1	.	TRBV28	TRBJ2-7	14	CASSSGDRAYEQYF	TGTGCCAGCAGTAGCGGGGACAGGGCCTACGAGCAGTACTTC
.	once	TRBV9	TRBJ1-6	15	CASSVEGGWNSPLHF	TGTGCCAGCAGCGTAGAGGGGGGGTGGAATTCACCCCTCCACTTT
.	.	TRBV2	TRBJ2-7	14	CASSTPRTAPKQYF	TGTGCCAGCAGCACCCCCCGGACCGCGCCAAAGCAGTACTTC
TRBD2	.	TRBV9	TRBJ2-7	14	CASSVGLAAYEQYF	TGTGCCAGCAGCGTAGGACTAGCGGCCTACGAGCAGTACTTC
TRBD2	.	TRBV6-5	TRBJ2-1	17	CASSYSAGLGRDNEQFF	TGTGCCAGCAGTTACTCCGCAGGGTTGGGGAGGGACAATGAGCAGTTCTTC
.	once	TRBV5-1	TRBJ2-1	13	CASSHGGGYEQFF	TGCGCCAGCAGCCATGGAGGCGGGTATGAGCAGTTCTTC
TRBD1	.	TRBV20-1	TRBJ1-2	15	CSARSRRDRVYGYTF	TGCAGTGCTAGAAGCAGGAGGGACAGGGTCTATGGCTACACCTTC
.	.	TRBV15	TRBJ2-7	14	CATSRLTGYDEQYF	TGTGCCACCAGCAGACTAACGGGTTACGACGAGCAGTACTTC
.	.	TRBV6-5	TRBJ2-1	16	CASSPSSRGSYNEQFF	TGTGCCAGCAGTCCCTCTAGTCGGGGCTCCTACAATGAGCAGTTCTTC
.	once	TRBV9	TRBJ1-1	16	CASSAQQGILNTEAFF	TGTGCCAGCAGCGCGCAGCAGGGGATACTGAACACTGAAGCTTTCTTT
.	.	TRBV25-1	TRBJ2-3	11	CASRWTDTQYF	TGTGCCAGCAGGTGGACAGATACGCAGTATTTT
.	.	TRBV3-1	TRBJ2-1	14	CASSPLDRNNEQFF	TGTGCCAGCAGCCCGCTCGACAGGAACAATGAGCAGTTCTTC
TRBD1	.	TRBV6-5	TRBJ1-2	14	CASSYTGQAYGYTF	TGTGCCAGCAGTTACACCGGACAGGCCTATGGCTACACCTTC
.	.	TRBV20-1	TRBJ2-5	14	CSAVSSGYQETQYF	TGCAGTGCTGTTTCCTCAGGATACCAAGAGACCCAGTACTTC
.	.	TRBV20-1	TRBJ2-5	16	CSARETDTSTLETQYF	TGCAGTGCTAGAGAAACGGACACCTCAACCCTGGAGACCCAGTACTTC
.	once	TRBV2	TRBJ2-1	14	CASSETRSYNEQFF	TGTGCCAGCAGTGAGACTAGGTCCTACAATGAGCAGTTCTTC
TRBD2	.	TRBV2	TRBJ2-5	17	CASSLLTSGGPQETQYF	TGTGCCAGCAGTCTCCTTACTAGCGGGGGACCACAAGAGACCCAGTACTTC
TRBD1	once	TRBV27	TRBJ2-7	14	CASSLIGQAYEQYF	TGTGCCAGCAGTTTAATAGGACAGGCCTACGAGCAGTACTTC
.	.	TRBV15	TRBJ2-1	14	CATSRDSRRNEQFF	TGTGCCACCAGCAGAGATTCTCGTCGCAATGAGCAGTTCTTC
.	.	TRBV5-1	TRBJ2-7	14	CASSLTGPSYEQYF	TGCGCCAGCAGCTTGACGGGACCAAGCTACGAGCAGTACTTC
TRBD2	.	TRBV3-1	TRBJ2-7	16	CASSHRPFGLANEQYF	TGTGCCAGCAGCCACCGGCCCTTTGGACTAGCGAACGAGCAGTACTTC
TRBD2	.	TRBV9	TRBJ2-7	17	CASSASAGLAGVNEQYF	TGTGCCAGCAGCGCGTCGGCGGGACTAGCGGGAGTCAACGAGCAGTACTTC
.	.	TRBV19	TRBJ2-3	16	CASSPDSQPSTDTQYF	TGTGCCAGTAGCCCGGACTCCCAACCATCCACAGATACGCAGTATTTT
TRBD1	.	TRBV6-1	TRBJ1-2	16	CASSPGTGIWGNGYTF	TGTGCCAGCAGTCCGGGGACAGGGATTTGGGGAAATGGCTACACCTTC
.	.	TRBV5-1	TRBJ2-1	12	CASSLTPTEQFF	TGCGCCAGCAGCTTAACACCCACTGAGCAGTTCTTC
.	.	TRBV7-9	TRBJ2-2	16	CASSFGRVAGTGELFF	TGTGCCAGCAGCTTCGGCCGGGTTGCGGGCACCGGGGAGCTGTTTTTT
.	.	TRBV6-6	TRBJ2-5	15	CASSYLGGVVETQYF	TGTGCCAGCAGTTACTTAGGGGGAGTAGTGGAGACCCAGTACTTC